In its sample, the clone carrying this T cell receptor beta chain was seen once. These data belong to a study of blood T cell repertoires in COVID-19. Study-level background: Italy, Spain and the United States were the sources of the convalescent and acute COVID-19 samples. Nucleic acid was either cDNA or gDNA, and it came from T cells, B-cell-depleted T cells, or PBMCs.

Methods used by the authors: Estimation of nucleated cell counts relied on the amplification of reference gene primers. Assay: immunoSEQ multiplex PCR; the TCRdb copy retains only in-frame clones and omits some. For V, J and clone size, that table is used; D and trimming come from the DNA. The sample records about 98,000 clones, more than 85% being singletons. Input material: peripheral blood. The origin of this receptor is a man aged 18-30 years with acute or convalescent COVID-19.

This chain's CDR3 is CASSLDRVGTDTQYF. The CDR3 nucleotides are TGTGCCAGCTCACTAGACAGGGTTGGCACAGATACGCAGTATTTT. This chain uses TRBV18 with TRBJ2-3; 7 bases line up with TRBD1. This CDR3 is 15 amino acids long. CDR1 KGHSH and CDR2 LQKENI come from the germline V gene. The trim removed 4 bases at V and 1 base at J, leaving 5 bases unmatched.